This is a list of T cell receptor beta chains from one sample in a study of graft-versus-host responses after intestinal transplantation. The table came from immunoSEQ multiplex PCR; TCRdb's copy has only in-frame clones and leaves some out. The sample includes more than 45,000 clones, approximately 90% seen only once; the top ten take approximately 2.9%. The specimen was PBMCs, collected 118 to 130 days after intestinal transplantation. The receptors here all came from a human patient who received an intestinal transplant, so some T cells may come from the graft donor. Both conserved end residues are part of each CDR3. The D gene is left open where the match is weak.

cdr3_aa: CASSLAAAYEQYF; cdr3_nt: TGTGCCAGCAGCTTAGCTGCAGCCTACGAGCAGTACTTC; d_call: NA; cdr3_length: 13; v_call: TRBV7-9; j_call: TRBJ2-7
cdr3_aa: CASTLSGGVGVLGYGYTF; cdr3_nt: TGTGCCAGCACCTTATCGGGGGGAGTAGGGGTTTTGGGCTATGGCTACACCTTC; d_call: NA; cdr3_length: 18; v_call: TRBV28; j_call: TRBJ1-2
cdr3_aa: CASSLGPGFYEQYF; cdr3_nt: TGTGCCAGCAGCTTAGGTCCAGGGTTCTACGAGCAGTACTTC; d_call: NA; cdr3_length: 14; v_call: TRBV11-2; j_call: TRBJ2-7
cdr3_aa: CASTAGLRHEQYF; cdr3_nt: TGTGCCAGCACCGCTGGCCTCCGTCACGAGCAGTACTTC; d_call: NA; cdr3_length: 13; v_call: TRBV6-5; j_call: TRBJ2-7
cdr3_aa: CASSSGLDYEQYF; cdr3_nt: TGTGCCAGCTCATCGGGACTAGACTACGAGCAGTACTTC; d_call: TRBD2; cdr3_length: 13; v_call: TRBV18; j_call: TRBJ2-7
cdr3_aa: CASSFTDGIYEQYF; cdr3_nt: TGTGCCAGCAGTTTCACGGATGGTATCTACGAGCAGTACTTC; d_call: NA; cdr3_length: 14; v_call: TRBV28; j_call: TRBJ2-7
cdr3_aa: CASSEARLAGGYEQYF; cdr3_nt: TGTGCCAGCAGTGAAGCAAGGCTAGCGGGGGGCTACGAGCAGTACTTC; d_call: TRBD2; cdr3_length: 16; v_call: TRBV6-1; j_call: TRBJ2-7
cdr3_aa: CASSSRLTGFQETQYF; cdr3_nt: TGTGCCAGCAGTTCCCGCCTCACAGGGTTCCAAGAGACCCAGTACTTC; d_call: NA; cdr3_length: 16; v_call: TRBV27; j_call: TRBJ2-5
cdr3_aa: CAISESTQGGYEQYF; cdr3_nt: TGTGCCATCAGTGAGTCGACTCAGGGGGGCTACGAGCAGTACTTC; d_call: NA; cdr3_length: 15; v_call: TRBV10-3; j_call: TRBJ2-7
cdr3_aa: CASSGRSQGSNQPQHF; cdr3_nt: TGTGCCAGCAGTGGGCGCTCACAGGGAAGCAATCAGCCCCAGCATTTT; d_call: NA; cdr3_length: 16; v_call: TRBV6-4; j_call: TRBJ1-5
cdr3_aa: CASSLRYPNYGYTF; cdr3_nt: TGTGCCAGCAGCTTGAGATATCCTAACTATGGCTACACCTTC; d_call: NA; cdr3_length: 14; v_call: TRBV5-5; j_call: TRBJ1-2